Below are 6 T cell receptor beta chains sequenced from a single sample in a study of blood T cell repertoires in COVID-19. Data came from immunoSEQ multiplex PCR; TCRdb stores just in-frame clones and leaves some out. The sample shows some 150,000 clones, about 82% of them seen only once. The sequenced material came from PBMCs or T cells enriched from blood (not recorded which). These receptors all stem from a woman in her thirties or forties who had recovered from COVID-19.

The sample holds a few counts of this clone. The rearrangement links TRBV9 to TRBJ2-1; a weak D match, TRBD1 (6 bases). Trimming removed 3 bases from V and 1 base from J, with 14 bases in between. Germline-derived CDR1 and CDR2 are SGDLS and YYNGEE. This CDR3 contains 16 residues. The CDR3 spells CASSAGDGISYNEQFF. The DNA of the CDR3 is TGTGCCAGCAGCGCAGGGGACGGAATTTCCTACAATGAGCAGTTCTTC.

This chain uses TRBV9 with TRBJ1-4; TRBD1 matches at 7 bases. Germline V CDR1 and CDR2: SGDLS, YYNGEE. V shed 4 bases and J 6 bases; nucleotides not matched to a gene: 6. The CDR3 covers 14 residues. CDR3 bases: TGTGCCAGCAGCTACAGGGGAGATGATGAAAAACTGTTTTTT. Translated: CASSYRGDDEKLFF.

The gene calls are TRBV5-4 and TRBJ2-2; 11 bases match TRBD2. Germline trimming cut 4 bases from V and 10 bases from J; bases unmatched to any gene: 15. This CDR3 has 17 residues. Germline CDR1 is SGHNT and CDR2 is YYREEE (reference sequence). CDR3 in amino acids: CASSTHTSGGRAVELFF. CDR3 in DNA: TGTGCCAGCAGCACCCACACTAGCGGGGGTAGAGCTGTGGAGCTGTTTTTT.

The chain couples TRBV10-3 to TRBJ2-7; tentative D call: TRBD2 (5 bases). CDR1 and CDR2 from the germline V gene are ENHRY and SYGVKD. Trimming pared 0 bases from V and 3 bases from J, leaving 6 bases between. The CDR3 contains 13 residues. The CDR3 DNA sequence: TGTGCCATCAGTGAGTCGGCGGGCTACGAGCAGTACTTC. This codes for CAISESAGYEQYF.

The V call is TRBV6-5, the J call TRBJ1-3; D might be TRBD1 (5 bases). The CDR3 spans 15 residues. V lost 8 bases and J 0 bases, leaving 14 bases between the germline ends. Germline-derived CDR1 and CDR2 are MNHEY and SVGAGI. The CDR3 DNA reads TGTGCCAGCGGGGCGAGGAGTACCTCTGGAAACACCATATATTTT. Translating it yields CASGARSTSGNTIYF.

The chain employs TRBV11-2 and TRBJ1-1, with D uncertain. Trimming took 5 bases from V and 5 from J, leaving 9 bases between them. Germline V gene sequence: CDR1 SGHAT, CDR2 FQNNGV. The CDR3 has 12 residues. The CDR3 DNA is TGTGCCAGCAGCCCCCGCGGGACTGAAGCTTTCTTT. Protein product: CASSPRGTEAFF.